Described below is a single T cell receptor (beta chain) sequence and its context. Its target is not known. This sample is drawn from a study of neoadjuvant nivolumab and ipilimumab in lung cancer. For the study at large: The combination arm added day-1 ipilimumab 1 mg/kg to nivolumab 3 mg/kg on days 1, 15, 29.

The protocol was immunoSEQ multiplex PCR, while the TCRdb copy is restricted to in-frame clones and leaves out a portion. The repertoire holds 13,000 or so clones, approximately 94% seen once, with 2% to 3% in the top ten. CDR3 length equals 14 residues. CDR1 SGDLS and CDR2 YYNGEE come from the germline V gene. Losses at the gene ends were 4 bases for V and 6 bases for J; bases not matched to a gene: 8. Notes on the study in general: Pathologic regression was not significantly tied to TCR clonality. From pretherapy to surgery, tumor richness and clonality rose with dual therapy.

Sequencing used peripheral blood, obtained after neoadjuvant nivolumab, alone or with ipilimumab, at or shortly before surgery. The TCR comes from an adult with non-small cell lung cancer. The chain carries TRBV9 and TRBJ2-7; TRBD1 aligns across 9 bases. In nucleotides, the CDR3 is TGTGCCAGCAGCCCGCGGGGACAGGGTCTCGAGCAGTACTTC. Its translation is CASSPRGQGLEQYF.